A selection of T cell receptor beta chains follows, all from one sample in a study of blood T cell repertoires in COVID-19. The assay was immunoSEQ multiplex PCR, and TCRdb's table has in-frame clones only and misses some. Of approximately 200,000 clones in the sample, around four fifths were seen once. The source material was peripheral blood. These TCRs come from a human donor with acute or convalescent COVID-19. The donor label of this sample is uncertain. CDR3s include the opening cysteine and the closing phenylalanine or tryptophan. Each record gives: V gene, J gene, D gene, clone size, CDR3 protein, CDR3 DNA. A D gene is named only where the DNA matches it firmly. Some rows have no size entry. The others give once, few or many, or a class for an expanded clone.

TRBV27,TRBJ1-2,NA,NA,CASIFPSGGYTF,TGTGCCAGTATTTTCCCTTCGGGGGGCTACACCTTC
TRBV5-8,TRBJ2-2,NA,NA,CASSLAIAPNTGELFF,TGTGCCAGCAGCTTGGCTATAGCTCCGAACACCGGGGAGCTGTTTTTT
TRBV10-3,TRBJ2-7,NA,NA,CAIRGAGASYEQYF,TGTGCCATCCGGGGGGCGGGGGCCTCCTACGAGCAGTACTTC
TRBV30,TRBJ1-2,NA,NA,CAWTNGQSGYTF,TGTGCCTGGACCAACGGACAATCCGGCTACACCTTC
TRBV5-1,TRBJ2-1,NA,NA,CASSLAATEQFF,TGCGCCAGCAGCTTGGCCGCGACAGAGCAGTTCTTC
TRBV27,TRBJ2-1,TRBD2,NA,CASRLGRDTRYNEQFF,TGTGCCAGCAGACTAGGGAGGGATACTCGGTACAATGAGCAGTTCTTC
TRBV29-1,TRBJ2-6,NA,NA,CSVAAGSGANVLTF,TGCAGCGTTGCTGCAGGGTCCGGGGCCAACGTCCTGACTTTC
TRBV12-3/TRBV12-4,TRBJ1-1,NA,NA,CASSLEEAGGAFF,TGTGCCAGCAGTTTAGAGGAGGCGGGGGGGGCTTTCTTT
TRBV28,TRBJ2-1,NA,NA,CASSYPGLPSYNEQFF,TGTGCCAGCAGTTACCCCGGACTGCCCTCCTACAATGAGCAGTTCTTC
TRBV19,TRBJ2-2,NA,NA,CASSIRPGRRFLTGELFF,TGTGCCAGTAGTATAAGGCCAGGGCGCCGCTTTTTAACCGGGGAGCTGTTTTTT
TRBV4-1,TRBJ1-3,TRBD1,once,CASSRGQGAGNTIYF,TGCGCCAGCAGCCGGGGACAGGGGGCAGGAAACACCATATATTTT
TRBV5-1,TRBJ1-4,TRBD1,NA,CASSTGTVYNEKLFF,TGCGCCAGCAGCACAGGGACAGTCTATAATGAAAAACTGTTTTTT
TRBV5-4,TRBJ2-2,TRBD2,NA,CASSIFGTKVGELFF,TGTGCCAGCAGTATCTTCGGGACTAAGGTCGGGGAGCTGTTTTTT
TRBV3-1/TRBV3-2,TRBJ2-7,NA,NA,CASSHRENEQYF,TGTGCCAGCAGCCATAGGGAGAACGAGCAGTACTTC
TRBV11-1,TRBJ1-1,TRBD1,NA,CASSFLTGAGNTEAFF,TGTGCCAGCAGCTTTCTGACAGGGGCCGGGAACACTGAAGCTTTCTTT
TRBV5-4,TRBJ2-1,TRBD1,NA,CASSLELGQGTYNEQFF,TGTGCCAGCAGCTTGGAGCTGGGACAGGGGACTTACAATGAGCAGTTCTTC
TRBV19,TRBJ1-2,TRBD1,NA,CASSRQGFNYGYTF,TGTGCCAGTAGTAGACAGGGTTTCAACTATGGCTACACCTTC
TRBV19,TRBJ2-4,TRBD2,NA,CASSIALAGDSLAKNIQYF,TGTGCCAGTAGTATAGCCCTAGCGGGGGATTCGCTAGCCAAAAACATTCAGTACTTC
TRBV5-1,TRBJ1-2,NA,NA,CASGTTGGAYGYTF,TGCGCCAGCGGGACTACGGGGGGAGCCTATGGCTACACCTTC
TRBV7-9,TRBJ1-2,NA,NA,CASSLETGSSYTF,TGTGCCAGCAGCTTAGAGACAGGAAGCAGCTACACCTTC
TRBV2,TRBJ2-3,TRBD2,NA,CASSSIAGGAGDTQYF,TGTGCCAGCAGTTCCATAGCGGGAGGAGCTGGGGATACGCAGTATTTT
TRBV19,TRBJ2-7,TRBD1,NA,CASSAIDRGPYEQYF,TGTGCCAGTAGCGCCATTGACAGGGGTCCCTACGAGCAGTACTTC